This passage covers 6 T cell receptor beta chains from one sample sequenced in a study of identical twins. TCRdb reprocessed the 5' RACE reads via MiXCR and lists one record per CDR3 protein. This table has 400,000 to 600,000 distinct CDR3 sequences, under 25% appearing once. This sample was shared with a second study, whose subject was yellow fever vaccine responses in identical twins.

The sequencing sample was made of CD4+ T cells sorted from blood. These receptors were obtained from a woman between 18 and 29 years old in good health.

CDR3 loop: CASSLGGQGSKAFF. The CDR3 region has the DNA TGCGCCAGCAGCTTGGGAGGACAGGGGTCCAAAGCTTTCTTT. This sequence joins TRBV5-1 and TRBJ1-1; 9 bases match TRBD1. The J segment lost 9 bases and the V segment lost 0 bases, leaving 6 bases of the junction unmatched. In germline, CDR1 is SGHRS, CDR2 YFSETQ. This CDR3 contains 14 residues.

The chain joins TRBV6-6 to TRBJ1-1; no firm D call. This CDR3 comprises 13 residues. Germline CDR1 is MNHNY and CDR2 is SVGAGI (reference sequence). Deletions cut 2 bases from V and 3 bases from J, with 7 bases between. The CDR3 reads CASSYERYTEAFF. The CDR3 DNA reads TGTGCCAGCAGTTACGAGAGGTACACTGAAGCTTTCTTT.

The rearrangement links TRBV6-1 to TRBJ2-3; 9 bases fit TRBD1. Per germline, CDR1 MNHNS and CDR2 SASEGT. The CDR3 is 15 amino acids. The V and J ends lost 5 bases and 6 bases, in that order; junction bases with no gene match: 9. The CDR3 is CASSTWGQGGDTQYF. CDR3 coding DNA: TGTGCCAGCAGTACCTGGGGACAGGGAGGGGATACGCAGTATTTT.

This clonotype has only a few counts. The chain uses TRBV7-3 and TRBJ2-1, with TRBD1 matching over 12 bases. The CDR3 contains 18 residues. Germline CDR1 SGHTA, CDR2 FQGTGA. V was clipped by 4 bases and J by 3 bases; unmatched bases: 10. The CDR3 DNA sequence: TGTGCCAGCAGCTACCTTCCCGGGACAGGGGGCAACTACAATGAGCAGTTCTTC. Translated, it gives CASSYLPGTGGNYNEQFF.

This clonotype was detected only a few times. The V gene is TRBV18, the J gene TRBJ1-1; 7 nucleotides match TRBD1. V shed 4 bases, J shed 5 bases, and the junction held 4 bases outside the gene matches. Germline V gene lookup returns CDR1 KGHSH and CDR2 LQKENI. The CDR3 runs 13 residues. Here the CDR3 DNA reads TGTGCCAGCTCACAGGGGGCGCGAACTGAAGCTTTCTTT. Amino acid sequence: CASSQGARTEAFF.

This clonotype was observed many times. The chain uses TRBV7-8 and TRBJ2-2; 9 positions match TRBD2. Germline values: CDR1 SGHVS, CDR2 FQNEAQ. This CDR3 spans 18 amino acids. V was pared by 2 bases and J by 4 bases, with 11 bases of the junction left unmatched. CDR3 residues: CASSLTAGGPLFTGELFF. The CDR3 DNA reads TGTGCCAGCAGCTTAACGGCGGGGGGGCCTTTGTTCACCGGGGAGCTGTTTTTT.